Listed below are T cell receptor beta chains from one sample, sequenced in a study of molecular identifiers for immune sequencing clone quantification. One entry per CDR3 protein, called by TCRdb with MiXCR from the PCR reads. The table records about 330,000 distinct CDR3 sequences, over 20% of them present only once. The sequenced material came from naive CD8+ T cells from blood, with Jurkat cell RNA spiked in. The receptors come from a human donor in good health. Some libraries in this study had Jurkat cell RNA spiked in. CDR3s include the opening cysteine and the closing phenylalanine or tryptophan. A D gene is named only where the DNA matches it firmly. Not every row has a clone size; where given, it reads once, few, many or a size class.

abundance: many
v_gene: TRBV24-1
j_gene: TRBJ2-2
d_gene: TRBD2
len: 17
CDR3aa: CATSDPTSGILAGELFF
CDR3nt: TGTGCCACCAGTGATCCGACTAGCGGTATTCTCGCCGGGGAGCTGTTTTTT

abundance: many
v_gene: TRBV19
j_gene: TRBJ2-5
d_gene: -
len: 15
CDR3aa: CASSIMSTLGETQYF
CDR3nt: TGTGCCAGTAGTATTATGTCTACGCTCGGGGAGACCCAGTACTTC

abundance: few
v_gene: TRBV14
j_gene: TRBJ2-1
d_gene: -
len: 18
CDR3aa: CASSQALGLLANGDEQFF
CDR3nt: TGTGCCAGCAGCCAAGCCCTAGGACTCCTAGCCAATGGGGATGAGCAGTTCTTC

abundance: -
v_gene: TRBV4-1
j_gene: TRBJ1-1
d_gene: -
len: 15
CDR3aa: CASSQVSWGGTEAFF
CDR3nt: TGCGCCAGCAGCCAAGTCTCCTGGGGGGGCACTGAAGCTTTCTTT

abundance: few
v_gene: TRBV27
j_gene: TRBJ2-3
d_gene: -
len: 16
CDR3aa: CASSSGTGWLTDTQYF
CDR3nt: TGTGCCAGCAGTTCCGGGACGGGTTGGTTAACAGATACGCAGTATTTT

abundance: many
v_gene: TRBV29-1
j_gene: TRBJ2-7
d_gene: TRBD1
len: 14
CDR3aa: CSVGGQGKPYEQYF
CDR3nt: TGCAGCGTCGGGGGACAGGGGAAACCCTACGAGCAGTACTTC

abundance: many
v_gene: TRBV6-6
j_gene: TRBJ2-5
d_gene: TRBD2
len: 15
CDR3aa: CASKRELAGGETQYF
CDR3nt: TGTGCCAGCAAAAGGGAACTAGCGGGAGGAGAGACCCAGTACTTC

abundance: -
v_gene: TRBV30
j_gene: TRBJ2-2
d_gene: TRBD1
len: 14
CDR3aa: CAWSADRATGELFF
CDR3nt: TGTGCCTGGAGCGCTGACAGGGCAACCGGGGAGCTGTTTTTT

abundance: few
v_gene: TRBV4-1
j_gene: TRBJ2-3
d_gene: -
len: 16
CDR3aa: CASSQEDTGGTDTQYF
CDR3nt: TGCGCCAGCAGCCAAGAAGACACGGGTGGCACAGATACGCAGTATTTT

abundance: -
v_gene: TRBV7-9
j_gene: TRBJ2-2
d_gene: TRBD1
len: 18
CDR3aa: CASSSTAPRGPHTGELFF
CDR3nt: TGTGCCAGCAGCTCCACTGCGCCGAGGGGGCCACACACCGGGGAGCTGTTTTTT

abundance: -
v_gene: TRBV4-1
j_gene: TRBJ2-5
d_gene: TRBD1
len: 17
CDR3aa: CASSRSARTGGLGTQYF
CDR3nt: TGCGCCAGCAGCCGAAGTGCCCGGACAGGGGGCTTGGGGACCCAGTACTTC

abundance: once
v_gene: TRBV12-3/TRBV12-4
j_gene: TRBJ2-5
d_gene: -
len: 14
CDR3aa: CASSLSSTQETQYF
CDR3nt: TGTGCCAGCAGTTTGTCAAGCACCCAAGAGACCCAGTACTTC

abundance: many
v_gene: TRBV4-1
j_gene: TRBJ2-5
d_gene: -
len: 19
CDR3aa: CASSQEAPPSGPSEETQYF
CDR3nt: TGCGCCAGCAGCCAAGAGGCCCCCCCCAGCGGGCCCTCTGAAGAGACCCAGTACTTC

abundance: few
v_gene: TRBV19
j_gene: TRBJ2-7
d_gene: -
len: 13
CDR3aa: CASSPTPGGGQYF
CDR3nt: TGTGCCAGTAGTCCGACGCCAGGGGGAGGGCAGTACTTC

abundance: many
v_gene: TRBV7-9
j_gene: TRBJ2-7
d_gene: -
len: 12
CDR3aa: CASSPKREEQYF
CDR3nt: TGTGCCAGCAGCCCCAAGAGAGAAGAGCAGTACTTC

abundance: few
v_gene: TRBV12-3/TRBV12-4
j_gene: TRBJ2-5
d_gene: -
len: 15
CDR3aa: CASSPPQGGLETQYF
CDR3nt: TGTGCCAGCAGTCCCCCCCAAGGGGGGTTAGAGACCCAGTACTTC

abundance: many
v_gene: TRBV7-8
j_gene: TRBJ2-6
d_gene: -
len: 16
CDR3aa: CASRHVGGTGANVLTF
CDR3nt: TGTGCCAGCAGACACGTGGGGGGTACTGGGGCCAACGTCCTGACTTTC

abundance: many
v_gene: TRBV6-1
j_gene: TRBJ1-2
d_gene: -
len: 10
CDR3aa: CASSDYGYTF
CDR3nt: TGTGCCAGCAGTGATTATGGCTACACCTTC

abundance: -
v_gene: TRBV4-2
j_gene: TRBJ2-5
d_gene: -
len: 15
CDR3aa: CASSLPDPPQETQYF
CDR3nt: TGTGCCAGCAGCCTCCCGGACCCACCTCAGGAGACCCAGTACTTC

abundance: -
v_gene: TRBV27
j_gene: TRBJ2-3
d_gene: -
len: 14
CDR3aa: CASSTMAGSDAQYF
CDR3nt: TGTGCCAGCAGTACCATGGCCGGGAGCGATGCGCAGTATTTT

abundance: few
v_gene: TRBV5-4
j_gene: TRBJ2-3
d_gene: TRBD2
len: 17
CDR3aa: CASSYVGTSPSTDTQYF
CDR3nt: TGTGCCAGCAGCTACGTAGGGACTAGCCCGAGCACAGATACGCAGTATTTT

abundance: -
v_gene: TRBV12-3/TRBV12-4
j_gene: TRBJ1-1
d_gene: TRBD1
len: 15
CDR3aa: CASTEGQGENTEAFF
CDR3nt: TGTGCCAGCACCGAAGGACAGGGGGAGAACACTGAAGCTTTCTTT

abundance: -
v_gene: TRBV5-3
j_gene: TRBJ1-3
d_gene: TRBD1
len: 15
CDR3aa: CASFQGVTSGNTIYF
CDR3nt: TGTGCTAGTTTCCAGGGGGTCACCTCTGGAAACACCATATATTTT

abundance: -
v_gene: TRBV9
j_gene: TRBJ1-1
d_gene: -
len: 14
CDR3aa: CASSVEGVDTEAFF
CDR3nt: TGTGCCAGCAGCGTAGAGGGGGTGGACACTGAAGCTTTCTTT

abundance: few
v_gene: TRBV7-9
j_gene: TRBJ2-7
d_gene: -
len: 16
CDR3aa: CASSPGASFSRDEQYF
CDR3nt: TGTGCCAGCAGCCCCGGGGCTAGCTTTAGTAGGGACGAGCAGTACTTC

abundance: few
v_gene: TRBV12-3/TRBV12-4
j_gene: TRBJ1-5
d_gene: -
len: 15
CDR3aa: CASSSSTAFNQPQHF
CDR3nt: TGTGCCAGCAGTTCATCCACAGCATTCAATCAGCCCCAGCATTTT

abundance: few
v_gene: TRBV6-2/TRBV6-3
j_gene: TRBJ1-6
d_gene: -
len: 17
CDR3aa: CASSYWAASSYNSPLHF
CDR3nt: TGTGCCAGCAGTTACTGGGCAGCGAGCTCCTATAATTCACCCCTCCACTTT

abundance: many
v_gene: TRBV29-1
j_gene: TRBJ2-3
d_gene: TRBD2
len: 14
CDR3aa: CSVEKRDGTDTQYF
CDR3nt: TGCAGCGTTGAAAAGCGGGATGGCACAGATACGCAGTATTTT

abundance: few
v_gene: TRBV5-5
j_gene: TRBJ2-3
d_gene: TRBD2
len: 16
CDR3aa: CASSLFGLAGTDTQYF
CDR3nt: TGTGCCAGCAGCTTGTTTGGACTAGCGGGGACAGATACGCAGTATTTT

abundance: many
v_gene: TRBV12-3/TRBV12-4
j_gene: TRBJ2-3
d_gene: -
len: 15
CDR3aa: CASSLPGSSTDTQYF
CDR3nt: TGTGCCAGCAGTTTGCCAGGATCCTCCACAGATACGCAGTATTTT

abundance: once
v_gene: TRBV7-9
j_gene: TRBJ2-1
d_gene: TRBD2
len: 16
CDR3aa: CASSPTELAGDNEQFF
CDR3nt: TGTGCCAGCAGCCCGACTGAACTAGCGGGAGACAATGAGCAGTTCTTC

abundance: -
v_gene: TRBV4-3
j_gene: TRBJ2-4
d_gene: -
len: 14
CDR3aa: CASSQVDSKNIQYF
CDR3nt: TGCGCCAGCAGCCAAGTGGACAGCAAAAACATTCAGTACTTC

abundance: -
v_gene: TRBV6-5
j_gene: TRBJ2-5
d_gene: -
len: 16
CDR3aa: CASSLVGVRLGATQYF
CDR3nt: TGTGCCAGCAGTTTGGTGGGAGTCAGATTGGGAGCGACCCAGTACTTC

abundance: many
v_gene: TRBV29-1
j_gene: TRBJ1-1
d_gene: -
len: 12
CDR3aa: CSVVTAGTEAFF
CDR3nt: TGCAGCGTTGTTACAGCGGGGACTGAAGCTTTCTTT

abundance: -
v_gene: TRBV12-3/TRBV12-4
j_gene: TRBJ2-5
d_gene: TRBD2
len: 16
CDR3aa: CASEGTSGVGQETQYF
CDR3nt: TGTGCCAGCGAAGGGACTAGCGGGGTAGGGCAAGAGACCCAGTACTTC

abundance: few
v_gene: TRBV27
j_gene: TRBJ2-1
d_gene: -
len: 13
CDR3aa: CASARDTYNEQFF
CDR3nt: TGTGCCAGCGCCCGAGACACCTACAATGAGCAGTTCTTC

abundance: -
v_gene: TRBV9
j_gene: TRBJ2-3
d_gene: TRBD2
len: 15
CDR3aa: CASSTSGRVQDTQYF
CDR3nt: TGTGCCAGCAGCACTAGCGGGAGGGTTCAAGATACGCAGTATTTT

abundance: -
v_gene: TRBV4-3
j_gene: TRBJ1-1
d_gene: TRBD1
len: 18
CDR3aa: CASSQDLASGQVYTEAFF
CDR3nt: TGCGCCAGCAGCCAAGATCTGGCATCCGGACAGGTGTACACTGAAGCTTTCTTT

abundance: few
v_gene: TRBV30
j_gene: TRBJ2-7
d_gene: -
len: 12
CDR3aa: CAFEQGAHEQYF
CDR3nt: TGTGCCTTCGAACAGGGTGCCCACGAGCAGTACTTC

abundance: many
v_gene: TRBV9
j_gene: TRBJ1-6
d_gene: -
len: 16
CDR3aa: CASSVAPGTYNSPLHF
CDR3nt: TGTGCCAGCAGCGTAGCCCCCGGGACCTATAATTCACCCCTCCACTTT

abundance: few
v_gene: TRBV6-2/TRBV6-3
j_gene: TRBJ2-2
d_gene: -
len: 16
CDR3aa: CASSPTVLPNTGELFF
CDR3nt: TGTGCCAGCAGCCCTACGGTCCTCCCGAACACCGGGGAGCTGTTTTTT

abundance: -
v_gene: TRBV4-1
j_gene: TRBJ1-2
d_gene: -
len: 16
CDR3aa: CASSPLGAKANYGYTF
CDR3nt: TGCGCCAGCAGTCCTCTTGGGGCGAAAGCTAACTATGGCTACACCTTC

abundance: -
v_gene: TRBV24-1
j_gene: TRBJ2-2
d_gene: -
len: 19
CDR3aa: CATSDNPGTLGRDTGELLF
CDR3nt: TGTGCCACCAGTGATAACCCCGGGACCCTAGGGCGGGACACCGGGGAGCTGCTTTTT

abundance: many
v_gene: TRBV7-9
j_gene: TRBJ2-2
d_gene: TRBD2
len: 16
CDR3aa: CASLDSGIPNTGELFF
CDR3nt: TGTGCCAGCCTCGATAGCGGGATCCCCAACACCGGGGAGCTGTTTTTT

abundance: many
v_gene: TRBV5-8
j_gene: TRBJ2-7
d_gene: TRBD1
len: 16
CDR3aa: CASSTFLTGTDYEQYF
CDR3nt: TGTGCCAGCAGCACCTTCCTAACCGGGACAGACTACGAGCAGTACTTC

abundance: -
v_gene: TRBV25-1
j_gene: TRBJ2-7
d_gene: TRBD1
len: 15
CDR3aa: CASSEGRGGRYEQYF
CDR3nt: TGTGCCAGCAGTGAAGGCCGAGGGGGCAGGTACGAGCAGTACTTC

abundance: -
v_gene: TRBV6-2/TRBV6-3
j_gene: TRBJ1-5
d_gene: TRBD1
len: 19
CDR3aa: CASSSITGDTLLANQPQHF
CDR3nt: TGTGCCAGCAGTTCAATAACAGGGGATACCCTTTTGGCTAATCAGCCCCAGCATTTT

abundance: many
v_gene: TRBV12-3/TRBV12-4
j_gene: TRBJ1-4
d_gene: -
len: 15
CDR3aa: CASSYRARSSEKLFF
CDR3nt: TGTGCCAGCAGTTACCGGGCCCGGTCCAGTGAAAAACTGTTTTTT

abundance: many
v_gene: TRBV13
j_gene: TRBJ2-7
d_gene: -
len: 14
CDR3aa: CASSRVGVSYEQYF
CDR3nt: TGTGCCAGCAGCCGGGTGGGGGTGTCCTACGAGCAGTACTTC

abundance: -
v_gene: TRBV27
j_gene: TRBJ2-7
d_gene: -
len: 13
CDR3aa: CASSLGPDYEQYF
CDR3nt: TGTGCCAGCAGTTTAGGACCAGACTACGAGCAGTACTTC

abundance: -
v_gene: TRBV25-1
j_gene: TRBJ2-5
d_gene: -
len: 17
CDR3aa: CASSEKRDSFSQETQYF
CDR3nt: TGTGCCAGCAGTGAGAAGAGAGACAGCTTCTCGCAAGAGACCCAGTACTTC

abundance: -
v_gene: TRBV19
j_gene: TRBJ2-1
d_gene: -
len: 14
CDR3aa: CASSIFQGQNEQFF
CDR3nt: TGTGCCAGTAGTATTTTTCAGGGGCAGAATGAGCAGTTCTTC

abundance: few
v_gene: TRBV6-2/TRBV6-3
j_gene: TRBJ1-1
d_gene: TRBD1
len: 14
CDR3aa: CASKSGTGETEAFF
CDR3nt: TGTGCCAGCAAATCCGGGACAGGGGAGACTGAAGCTTTCTTT

abundance: many
v_gene: TRBV7-9
j_gene: TRBJ1-1
d_gene: TRBD1
len: 15
CDR3aa: CASSLKGQGYAEAFF
CDR3nt: TGTGCCAGCAGCTTAAAGGGACAGGGATACGCTGAAGCTTTCTTT

abundance: -
v_gene: TRBV20-1
j_gene: TRBJ1-5
d_gene: -
len: 13
CDR3aa: CSARPGGNQPQHF
CDR3nt: TGCAGTGCTAGGCCGGGGGGCAATCAGCCCCAGCATTTT

abundance: -
v_gene: TRBV28
j_gene: TRBJ2-7
d_gene: -
len: 15
CDR3aa: CASSPYSDPSFEQYF
CDR3nt: TGTGCCAGCAGTCCCTACAGTGACCCCTCCTTCGAGCAGTACTTC

abundance: few
v_gene: TRBV20-1
j_gene: TRBJ1-6
d_gene: -
len: 17
CDR3aa: CSARPQDRSSYNSPLHF
CDR3nt: TGCAGTGCTAGACCCCAAGACCGGAGCTCCTATAATTCACCCCTCCACTTT